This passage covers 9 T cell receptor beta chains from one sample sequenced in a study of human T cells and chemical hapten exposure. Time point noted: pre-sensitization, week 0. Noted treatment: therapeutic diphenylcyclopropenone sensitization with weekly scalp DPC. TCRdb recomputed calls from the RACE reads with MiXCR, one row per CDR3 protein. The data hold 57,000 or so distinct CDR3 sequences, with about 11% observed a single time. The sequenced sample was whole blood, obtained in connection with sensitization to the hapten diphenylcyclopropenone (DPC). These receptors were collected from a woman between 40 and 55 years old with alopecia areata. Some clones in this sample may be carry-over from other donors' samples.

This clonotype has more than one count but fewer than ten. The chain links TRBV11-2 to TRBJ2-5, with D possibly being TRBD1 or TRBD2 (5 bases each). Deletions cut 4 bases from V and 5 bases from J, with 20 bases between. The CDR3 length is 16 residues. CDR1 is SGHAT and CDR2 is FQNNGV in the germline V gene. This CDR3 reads CASSSRGVTPSETQYF. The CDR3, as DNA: TGTGCCAGCAGCTCCAGAGGGGTAACACCCTCCGAGACCCAGTACTTC.

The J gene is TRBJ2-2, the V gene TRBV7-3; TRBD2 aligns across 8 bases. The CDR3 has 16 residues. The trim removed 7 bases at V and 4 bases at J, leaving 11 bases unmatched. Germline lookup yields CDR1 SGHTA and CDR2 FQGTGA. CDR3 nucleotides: TGTGCCAGCAAGGCGGGGGGCCCCCCGGGCACCGGGGAGCTGTTTTTT. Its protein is CASKAGGPPGTGELFF.

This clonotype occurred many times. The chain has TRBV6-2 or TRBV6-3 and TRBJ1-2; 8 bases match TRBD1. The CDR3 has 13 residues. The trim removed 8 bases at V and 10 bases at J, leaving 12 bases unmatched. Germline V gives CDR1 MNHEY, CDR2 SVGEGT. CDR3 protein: CASLRTGSKVYTF. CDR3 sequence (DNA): TGTGCCAGCCTGAGGACAGGGTCCAAAGTCTACACCTTC.

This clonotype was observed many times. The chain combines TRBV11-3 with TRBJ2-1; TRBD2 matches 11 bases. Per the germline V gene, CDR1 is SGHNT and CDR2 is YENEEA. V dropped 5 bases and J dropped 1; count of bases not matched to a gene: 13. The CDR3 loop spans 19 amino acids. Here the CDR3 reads CASSPGLAAKDGSYNEQFF. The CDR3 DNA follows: TGTGCCAGCAGCCCGGGACTAGCGGCAAAGGATGGATCCTACAATGAGCAGTTCTTC.

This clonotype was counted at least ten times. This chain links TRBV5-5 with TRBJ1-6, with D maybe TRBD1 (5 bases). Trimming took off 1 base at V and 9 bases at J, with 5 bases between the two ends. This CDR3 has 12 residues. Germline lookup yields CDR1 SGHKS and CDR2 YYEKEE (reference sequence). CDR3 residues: CASSLQGSPLHF. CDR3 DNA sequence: TGTGCCAGCAGCTTGCAGGGTTCACCCCTCCACTTT.

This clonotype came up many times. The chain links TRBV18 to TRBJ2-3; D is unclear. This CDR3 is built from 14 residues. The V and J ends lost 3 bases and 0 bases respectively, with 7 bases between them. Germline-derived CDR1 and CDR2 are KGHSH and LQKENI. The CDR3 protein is CASSPTLSTDTQYF. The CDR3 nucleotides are TGTGCCAGCTCACCGACTTTAAGCACAGATACGCAGTATTTT.

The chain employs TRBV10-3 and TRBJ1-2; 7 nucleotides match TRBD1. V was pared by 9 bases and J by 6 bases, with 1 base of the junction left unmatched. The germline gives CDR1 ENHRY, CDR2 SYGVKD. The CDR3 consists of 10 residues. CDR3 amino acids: CAMGQNGYTF. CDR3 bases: TGTGCCATGGGACAGAATGGCTACACCTTC.

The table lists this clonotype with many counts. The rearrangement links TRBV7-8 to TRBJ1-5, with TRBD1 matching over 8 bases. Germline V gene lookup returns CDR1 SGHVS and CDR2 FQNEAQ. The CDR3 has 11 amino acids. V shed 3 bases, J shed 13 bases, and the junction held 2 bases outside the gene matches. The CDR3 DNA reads TGTGCCAGCAGCTTGGACAGGGATCAGCATTTT. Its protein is CASSLDRDQHF.

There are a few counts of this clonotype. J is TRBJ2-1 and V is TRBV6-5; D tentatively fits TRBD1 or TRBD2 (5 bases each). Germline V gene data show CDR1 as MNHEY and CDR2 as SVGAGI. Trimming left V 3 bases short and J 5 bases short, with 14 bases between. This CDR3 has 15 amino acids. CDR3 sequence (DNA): TGTGCCAGCAGTTATCAGGGCCCGAGGGACAATGAGCAGTTCTTC. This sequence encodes CASSYQGPRDNEQFF.